This is a list of T cell receptor beta chains from one sample in a study of blood T cell repertoires in COVID-19. Profiled with immunoSEQ multiplex PCR; TCRdb holds only in-frame clones, not every one. The table includes over 150,000 clones, around nine tenths detected once. Sequenced: peripheral blood. These receptors all come from a man between 60 and 75 years old with COVID-19, enrolled during active disease. The CDR3 runs from the conserved cysteine through the conserved F or W. A D gene is named only where the DNA matches it firmly. Size tells how often a clone was seen (once, few, many) or the class of an expanded clone, and some rows leave it out.

CDR3 | DNA | V | D | J | size
CASSTLGQGNTEAFF | TGTGCCAGTAGTACCCTCGGACAGGGGAACACTGAAGCTTTCTTT | TRBV19 | TRBD1 | TRBJ1-1 | few
CASSRRQGGKETQYF | TGTGCCAGCAGTCGACGTCAAGGGGGCAAAGAGACCCAGTACTTC | TRBV27 | TRBD1 | TRBJ2-5 | NA
CASSWGGGLNTEAFF | TGTGCCAGCAGCTGGGGAGGGGGGCTCAACACTGAAGCTTTCTTT | TRBV7-2 | NA | TRBJ1-1 | NA
CAGSKSTVGPTTNEKLFF | TGCGCCGGCAGTAAGTCGACAGTTGGTCCTACAACTAATGAAAAACTGTTTTTT | TRBV5-1 | NA | TRBJ1-4 | NA
CASSDNNEKLFF | TGTGCCAGCAGCGACAATAATGAAAAACTGTTTTTT | TRBV9 | NA | TRBJ1-4 | NA
CASSQGGGVGNQPQHF | TGCGCCAGCAGCCAAGGAGGCGGGGTTGGGAATCAGCCCCAGCATTTT | TRBV4-1 | NA | TRBJ1-5 | once
CASSLWGSSYEQYF | TGTGCCAGCAGCTTGTGGGGCAGCTCCTACGAGCAGTACTTC | TRBV5-5 | NA | TRBJ2-7 | few
CASSAAISGRNTDTQYF | TGTGCCAGCAGCGCTGCAATTAGCGGGAGAAACACAGATACGCAGTATTTT | TRBV9 | TRBD2 | TRBJ2-3 | NA
CASSLMTGTGNTIYF | TGTGCCAGCAGCTTAATGACAGGGACTGGAAACACCATATATTTT | TRBV7-2 | TRBD1 | TRBJ1-3 | NA
CSVGRQGATEAFF | TGCAGCGTTGGGCGGCAGGGGGCGACTGAAGCTTTCTTT | TRBV29-1 | TRBD1 | TRBJ1-1 | once
CASFLPELNQPQHF | TGTGCCAGCTTTTTACCGGAGCTTAATCAGCCCCAGCATTTT | TRBV6-5 | NA | TRBJ1-5 | NA
CASSQDRYYNSPLHF | TGTGCCAGCAGCCAGGACAGGTACTACAATTCACCCCTCCACTTT | TRBV9 | TRBD1 | TRBJ1-6 | NA
CASSSGTGAGGYTF | TGCGCCAGCAGCTCCGGGACAGGGGCAGGTGGCTACACCTTC | TRBV5-1 | TRBD1 | TRBJ1-2 | once
CASSVAGGRGTGGDGYTF | TGTGCCAGCAGCGTAGCGGGAGGGCGGGGTACAGGGGGCGATGGCTACACCTTC | TRBV9 | TRBD1 | TRBJ1-2 | few
CASTIPGQDNQPQHF | TGTGCCAGTACCATCCCGGGACAGGACAATCAGCCCCAGCATTTT | TRBV19 | TRBD1 | TRBJ1-5 | NA
CASSPPELAGVTGELFF | TGTGCCAGCTCACCACCTGAACTAGCGGGAGTCACCGGGGAGCTGTTTTTT | TRBV18 | TRBD2 | TRBJ2-2 | NA
CASSRQENQPQHF | TGTGCCAGTAGTCGGCAGGAAAATCAGCCCCAGCATTTT | TRBV19 | NA | TRBJ1-5 | once
CAISDTGVIQPQHF | TGTGCCATCAGTGATACAGGGGTGATTCAGCCCCAGCATTTT | TRBV10-3 | TRBD1 | TRBJ1-5 | NA
CASSLTVETPGGEQYF | TGTGCCAGCAGCCTAACGGTCGAGACCCCAGGGGGCGAGCAGTACTTC | TRBV4-2 | TRBD1 | TRBJ2-7 | NA
CASQPGVWQPQHF | TGTGCCAGCCAACCGGGGGTTTGGCAGCCCCAGCATTTT | TRBV2 | NA | TRBJ1-5 | NA
CASSTRQQATHEKLFF | TGTGCCAGCAGCACCCGCCAACAGGCTACACATGAAAAACTGTTTTTT | TRBV7-9 | NA | TRBJ1-4 | NA
CASSTRRPGGAHGYTF | TGTGCCAGCAGCACTAGGCGTCCAGGGGGCGCCCATGGCTACACCTTC | TRBV7-9 | TRBD1 | TRBJ1-2 | NA
CASSSGTGNYGYTF | TGTGCCAGCAGTTCCGGGACAGGGAACTATGGCTACACCTTC | TRBV6-2/TRBV6-3 | TRBD1 | TRBJ1-2 | NA
CASSLEGASGYTF | TGTGCCAGCAGCTTAGAGGGGGCTTCTGGCTACACCTTC | TRBV11-2 | NA | TRBJ1-2 | few
CASNIQGAGGGTEAFF | TGTGCCAGCAACATACAGGGGGCTGGTGGGGGCACTGAAGCTTTCTTT | TRBV28 | TRBD1 | TRBJ1-1 | NA
CASSLSGRVYEQYF | TGTGCCAGCAGCTTGAGCGGGAGGGTCTACGAGCAGTACTTC | TRBV11-3 | TRBD2 | TRBJ2-7 | NA
CASSLRGSTEAFF | TGTGCCAGCAGTTTAAGAGGGTCCACTGAAGCTTTCTTT | TRBV28 | NA | TRBJ1-1 | NA
CASSEEWTGSQPQHF | TGTGCCAGCAGTGAAGAATGGACAGGGTCCCAGCCCCAGCATTTT | TRBV6-4 | TRBD1 | TRBJ1-5 | NA
CASSQDRAGSHQPQHF | TGCGCCAGCAGCCAAGATAGGGCAGGGTCGCATCAGCCCCAGCATTTT | TRBV4-1 | NA | TRBJ1-5 | NA